This is a list of T cell receptor beta chains from one sample in a study of T cell repertoires in cytomegalovirus infection. These receptors' targets are unknown. TCRdb passed the reads through MiXCR, listing each CDR3 protein once. The sample has about 34,000 distinct CDR3 sequences, just over 50% seen once. The sequencing here drew on CD8+ T cells from cultured PBMCs, taken from culture after CMV antigen stimulation. The origin of the receptors is a human donor in good health (CMV status not recorded). Some clones in this sample may be carry-over from other donors' samples. The CDR3 runs from the conserved cysteine through the conserved F or W. D genes are given only for firm matches. Size is omitted from some rows. Given values are once, few, many or a class for expanded clones.

d_call	v_call	j_call	clone_size	cdr3_aa	cdr3_nt
-	TRBV5-1	TRBJ1-1	-	CASSPGRGNTEAFF	TGCGCCAGCAGCCCTGGAAGGGGGAACACTGAAGCTTTCTTT
-	TRBV11-2	TRBJ1-1	-	CASSRDWGMNTEAFF	TGTGCCAGCAGCCGCGACTGGGGCATGAACACTGAAGCTTTCTTT
-	TRBV7-2	TRBJ1-5	many	CASSFGITGNQPQHF	TGTGCCAGCAGCTTCGGGATTACGGGCAATCAGCCCCAGCATTTT
-	TRBV12-3/TRBV12-4	TRBJ2-1	few	CASSLPEQVYEQFF	TGTGCCAGCAGTTTACCTGAACAGGTCTATGAGCAGTTCTTC
TRBD2	TRBV4-1	TRBJ2-1	-	CASSQVIAGYNEQFF	TGCGCCAGCAGCCAAGTAATAGCGGGGTACAATGAGCAGTTCTTC
-	TRBV20-1	TRBJ1-2	-	CSARETANYGYTF	TGCAGTGCTAGGGAGACGGCTAACTATGGCTACACCTTC
-	TRBV7-8	TRBJ1-1	few	CASSLVVSDTEAFF	TGTGCCAGCAGCTTGGTAGTCTCGGACACTGAAGCTTTCTTT
-	TRBV7-2	TRBJ2-1	-	CASSLERGYYEQFF	TGTGCCAGCAGCTTAGAAAGGGGCTATTATGAGCAGTTCTTC
-	TRBV28	TRBJ1-5	-	CASSFSCSGRIFSCNQPQHF	TGTGCCAGCAGTTTCTCATGTTCCGGGAGAATATTCTCGTGTAATCAGCCCCAGCATTTT
-	TRBV6-2/TRBV6-3	TRBJ2-3	few	CASSKTGRADTQYF	TGTGCCAGCAGTAAGACAGGGAGGGCAGATACGCAGTATTTT
-	TRBV6-1	TRBJ1-1	-	CASSEWTANTEAFF	TGTGCCAGCAGTGAGTGGACAGCGAACACTGAAGCTTTCTTT
TRBD1	TRBV5-4	TRBJ1-1	-	CASSLDRGIYSEAFF	TGTGCCAGCAGCTTGGACAGGGGGATATATTCTGAAGCTTTCTTT
-	TRBV6-2/TRBV6-3	TRBJ2-7	few	CASRDYAYEQYF	TGTGCCAGCAGGGACTACGCCTACGAGCAGTACTTC
TRBD1	TRBV7-2	TRBJ2-3	once	CASNDRGRTDTQYF	TGTGCCAGCAATGACAGGGGCCGCACAGATACGCAGTATTTT
-	TRBV10-3	TRBJ1-1	once	CAISERDITEAFF	TGTGCCATCAGTGAGCGTGACATCACTGAAGCTTTCTTT
TRBD2	TRBV6-5	TRBJ2-5	-	CASSYSVGGPETQYF	TGTGCCAGCAGTTACTCCGTGGGAGGGCCAGAGACCCAGTACTTC
TRBD1	TRBV9	TRBJ2-5	-	CASSAPRNRGPETQYF	TGTGCCAGCAGCGCCCCCCGGAACAGGGGGCCGGAGACCCAGTACTTC
-	TRBV7-3	TRBJ1-1	-	CASSDRRNTEAFF	TGTGCCAGCAGCGACAGGAGGAACACTGAAGCTTTCTTT
TRBD1	TRBV7-9	TRBJ1-1	-	CASSLIGQGGTEAFF	TGTGCCAGCAGCTTAATAGGGCAGGGGGGCACTGAAGCTTTCTTT
-	TRBV5-8	TRBJ2-7	-	CASSPRMGAGEQYF	TGTGCCAGCAGCCCACGGATGGGGGCTGGAGAGCAGTACTTC
-	TRBV14	TRBJ1-5	few	CASSPWGAHQPQHF	TGTGCCAGCAGCCCATGGGGGGCTCATCAGCCCCAGCATTTT
-	TRBV7-9	TRBJ1-1	-	CASRLQLGVRTEAFF	TGTGCTAGCAGATTGCAGTTGGGGGTGCGAACTGAAGCTTTCTTT
-	TRBV6-1	TRBJ1-2	-	CASRWGANYGYTF	TGTGCCAGCAGGTGGGGTGCTAACTATGGCTACACCTTC
-	TRBV28	TRBJ1-1	-	CASSRRFSGTVNTEAFF	TGTGCCAGCAGTAGAAGATTCTCCGGGACGGTGAACACTGAAGCTTTCTTT
-	TRBV7-6	TRBJ2-1	many	CASSLEAGAYNEQFF	TGTGCCAGCAGCTTAGAGGCGGGTGCTTACAATGAGCAGTTCTTC
-	TRBV28	TRBJ2-1	-	CASSPLREWVGVYNEQFF	TGTGCCAGCAGTCCCCTAAGAGAATGGGTTGGGGTCTACAATGAGCAGTTCTTC
TRBD1	TRBV7-8	TRBJ1-1	-	CASWGTGNTEAFF	TGTGCCAGCTGGGGGACAGGGAACACTGAAGCTTTCTTT
TRBD2	TRBV7-2	TRBJ2-1	-	CASSLQREGHNEQFF	TGTGCCAGCAGCTTACAGCGGGAGGGCCATAATGAGCAGTTCTTC
-	TRBV10-3	TRBJ2-5	-	CATRSQETQYF	TGTGCGACCAGGTCCCAAGAGACCCAGTACTTC
-	TRBV27	TRBJ2-1	-	CASRSDREAKSYNEQFF	TGTGCCAGCAGATCAGACAGGGAGGCCAAGTCCTACAATGAGCAGTTCTTC
TRBD1	TRBV12-5	TRBJ1-1	-	CASGLYRGLNTEAFF	TGTGCTAGTGGTTTGTACAGGGGACTGAACACTGAAGCTTTCTTT
-	TRBV7-3	TRBJ1-1	-	CASSLFADTEAFF	TGTGCCAGCAGCTTATTCGCCGACACTGAAGCTTTCTTT
-	TRBV24-1	TRBJ2-1	-	CATTLLGAAPFNEQFF	TGTGCCACCACCCTGTTGGGGGCGGCCCCCTTCAATGAGCAGTTCTTC
-	TRBV29-1	TRBJ1-4	once	CREAKGHQAPSGGELFF	TGCAGAGAGGCAAAAGGACACCAGGCGCCCAGCGGGGGGGAACTGTTTTTT
TRBD2	TRBV7-4	TRBJ2-5	-	CASSSLRSLAGEETQYF	TGTGCCAGCAGCTCCTTGCGATCTCTAGCGGGGGAAGAGACCCAGTACTTC
-	TRBV7-9	TRBJ2-2	-	CASSSAANTGELFF	TGTGCCAGCAGCTCGGCGGCGAACACCGGGGAGCTGTTTTTT
-	TRBV12-3/TRBV12-4	TRBJ1-2	-	CASSFDWTLRLGYTF	TGTGCCAGCAGTTTCGACTGGACTTTGAGGCTGGGCTACACCTTC
-	TRBV25-1	TRBJ1-1	once	CASRGGPATRNAEAFF	TGTGCCAGTAGGGGGGGACCGGCGACACGGAACGCTGAAGCTTTCTTT
-	TRBV18	TRBJ1-4	-	CASSPEGQPGTNEKLFF	TGTGCCAGCTCACCAGAAGGACAGCCGGGAACTAATGAAAAACTGTTTTTT
-	TRBV7-8	TRBJ2-7	-	CASSGGHEQYF	TGTGCCAGCAGCGGGGGACACGAGCAGTACTTC